This TCR beta chain was captured in a study of blood T cell repertoires in COVID-19. Overall study context: Samples representing acute and convalescent COVID-19 were sourced from the United States, Italy and Spain. PBMCs, B-cell-depleted T cells, or T cells were the source of the cDNA or gDNA that made up the material.

Authors' data handling: For nucleated cells, counts were estimated from reference gene primer amplification. Clones were sequenced by immunoSEQ multiplex PCR, and TCRdb holds only the in-frame ones, with some missing. V and J calls plus clone size are reproduced from that table; the DNA served to infer D and trimming. The sample lists approximately 250,000 clones; 88% were seen once. The CDR3 totals 13 residues. Trimming stripped 4 bases from V and 3 bases from J, with 9 bases between. CDR1 and CDR2 from the germline V gene are MGHDK and SYGVNS. The study drew participants aged roughly 18 to 89 years from fewer than 30 US areas. A remark on this clone: The same CDR3 can be traced to other DNA sequences in this sample.

The sequence derives from a young woman who had recovered from COVID-19. This chain joins TRBV25-1 and TRBJ2-5; unclear D gene. Sequenced sample: PBMCs or T cells enriched from blood (not recorded which). The CDR3 loop is CASSVRSKETQYF. CDR3 nucleotide sequence: TGTGCCAGCAGTGTTCGTAGCAAAGAGACCCAGTACTTC.